This TCR beta chain was sequenced for a study of blood T cell repertoires in COVID-19. Original analysis: Amplification with reference gene primers provided the estimates of nucleated cell counts. Only in-frame clones appear in the TCRdb table, and some are missing; sequencing was by immunoSEQ multiplex PCR. That table furnishes V, J and clone size, whereas the DNA furnished D and trimming. Here the sample spans 250,000 to 350,000 clones, approximately 90% being singletons. This receptor was identified in a woman in her twenties or thirties with active or convalescent COVID-19. Sequencing was done on a sample of peripheral blood.

CDR3 nucleotides: TGTGCCAGCAGCGCGAGCGGGGGCGACAACAATGAGCAGTTCTTC. This encodes CASSASGGDNNEQFF. The gene calls are TRBV9 and TRBJ2-1; 8 nucleotides align to TRBD2. The V segment lost 3 bases and the J segment 5 bases; nucleotides outside the gene matches: 7. Germline lookup yields CDR1 SGDLS and CDR2 YYNGEE. The CDR3 loop spans 15 amino acids.